This T cell receptor beta chain derives from a study of long-term antiretroviral therapy in people with HIV. Survey-level resolution applied to immunoSEQ assay v3.0. The protocol was immunoSEQ multiplex PCR, while the TCRdb copy is restricted to in-frame clones and leaves out a portion. The repertoire includes around 37,000 clones, approximately 85% of them detected once, and about 4.3% sits in the top ten. The cryopreserved samples used held about 0.95-10 million PBMC prior to extraction of DNA. Germline V CDR1 and CDR2: SEHNR, FQNEAQ (reference sequence). The CDR3 sequence is 13 residues long. V shed 5 bases, J shed 5 bases, and the junction held 6 bases outside the gene matches.

Sequences were derived from unsorted PBMCs, sampled about 3.5 years after starting antiretroviral therapy. The clonotype was recovered from a man aged 18 to 29 with HIV. The genes are TRBV7-9 and TRBJ2-7; 7 positions match TRBD1. The CDR3 is CASSPGDRDEQYF. The CDR3 DNA is TGTGCCAGCAGCCCGGGTGACAGGGACGAGCAGTACTTC.